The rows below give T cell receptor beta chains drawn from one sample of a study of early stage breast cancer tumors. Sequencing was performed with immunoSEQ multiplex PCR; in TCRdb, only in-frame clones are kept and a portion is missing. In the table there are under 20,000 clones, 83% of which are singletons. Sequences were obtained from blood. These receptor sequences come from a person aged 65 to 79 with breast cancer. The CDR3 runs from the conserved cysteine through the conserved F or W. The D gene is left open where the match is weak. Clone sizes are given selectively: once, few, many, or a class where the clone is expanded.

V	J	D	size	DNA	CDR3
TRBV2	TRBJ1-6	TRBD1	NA	TGTGCCAGCAGTGTAGGGGGCCTCGGTGGTAATTCACCCCTCCACTTT	CASSVGGLGGNSPLHF
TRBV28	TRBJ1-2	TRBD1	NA	TGTGCCAGTCTGACAGGGGGCGATAACTATGGCTACACCTTC	CASLTGGDNYGYTF
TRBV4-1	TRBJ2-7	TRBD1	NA	TGCGCCAGCAGCCATTCACCGGGACAGCTCTACGAGCAGTACTTC	CASSHSPGQLYEQYF
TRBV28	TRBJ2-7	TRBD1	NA	TGTGCCAGCAGACTGAGGGACAGGGGCACCTACGAGCAGTACTTC	CASRLRDRGTYEQYF
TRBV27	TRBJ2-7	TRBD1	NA	TGTGCCAGCAGTTCGGGACAGGGGGCGCGTGAGCAGTACTTC	CASSSGQGAREQYF
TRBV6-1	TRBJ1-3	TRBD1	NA	TGTGCCAGCAGTGAAGCGGGACAGGGAGCTGGAAACACCATATATTTT	CASSEAGQGAGNTIYF
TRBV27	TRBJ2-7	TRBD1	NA	TGTGCCAGCAGTTTGGGTACAGGGGGCAGCTCCTACGAGCAGTACTTC	CASSLGTGGSSYEQYF
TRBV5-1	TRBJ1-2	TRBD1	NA	TGCGCCAGCAGCTTGGCCACGACAGGGGGAAACTATGGCTACACCTTC	CASSLATTGGNYGYTF
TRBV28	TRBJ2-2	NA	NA	TGTGCCAGCAGCCTGAACAAGGGGACCGGGGAGCTGTTTTTT	CASSLNKGTGELFF
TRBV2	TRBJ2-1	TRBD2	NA	TGTGCCAGCATTGGACGGACTAGCTCCTACAATGAGCAGTTCTTC	CASIGRTSSYNEQFF
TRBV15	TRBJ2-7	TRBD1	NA	TGTGCCACCAGCAGAGACCCGGGACAGGGGTCCGAGCAGTACTTC	CATSRDPGQGSEQYF
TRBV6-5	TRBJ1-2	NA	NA	TGTGCCAGCAGGCGGGTCCTACGGGGATATGGCTACACCTTC	CASRRVLRGYGYTF
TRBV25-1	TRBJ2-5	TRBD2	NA	TGTGCCAGCAGTGAACTTTCGGGGGGAAAAGAGACCCAGTACTTC	CASSELSGGKETQYF
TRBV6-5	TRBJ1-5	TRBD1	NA	TGTGCCAGCCGAACAGGGGGCGGCGGTCAGCCCCAGCATTTT	CASRTGGGGQPQHF
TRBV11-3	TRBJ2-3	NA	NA	TGTGCCAGCAGCTTAGGCGCGGGCCTGAGCACAGATACGCAGTATTTT	CASSLGAGLSTDTQYF
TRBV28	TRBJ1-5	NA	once	TGTGCCAGCAGTTTCCCCGGGTCCAATCAGCCCCAGCATTTT	CASSFPGSNQPQHF
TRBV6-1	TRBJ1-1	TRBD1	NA	TGTGCCAGCAGTCCCCATCGGACAGGGGGGGATGAAGCTTTCTTT	CASSPHRTGGDEAFF
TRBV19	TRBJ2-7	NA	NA	TGTGCCAGTAGTATCAACAGGGTACAATTAGAGCAGTACTTC	CASSINRVQLEQYF
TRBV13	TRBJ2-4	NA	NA	TGTGCCAGCAGCCATCGGACTCCTCCGAAAGGGAAAAACATTCAGTACTTC	CASSHRTPPKGKNIQYF
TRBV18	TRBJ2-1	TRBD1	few	TGTGCCAGCTCACCAACCGGGACAGGGGGCGGCTACAATGAGCAGTTCTTC	CASSPTGTGGGYNEQFF
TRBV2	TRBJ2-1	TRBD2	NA	TGTGCCAGCAGTGGCGGCAGCGGGGGTGCGAGCCATAGCGAGCAGTTCTTC	CASSGGSGGASHSEQFF
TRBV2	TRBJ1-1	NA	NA	TGTGCCAGCAGTGATAGGGGTGAAGCTTTCTTT	CASSDRGEAFF
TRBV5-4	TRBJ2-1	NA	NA	TGTGCCAGCAGCCCGGTTTTGGCGGATGAGCAGTTCTTC	CASSPVLADEQFF
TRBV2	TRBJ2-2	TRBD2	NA	TGTGCCAGCCTCCACGGGGGGGACACCGGGGAGCTGTTTTTT	CASLHGGDTGELFF